Presented here are 6 T cell receptor beta chains from one specimen sequenced in a study of blood T cell repertoires in COVID-19. TCRdb's table, derived via immunoSEQ multiplex PCR, lists solely in-frame clones and lacks some. The sample comprises 150,000 to 200,000 clones, over 70% of which are singletons, and roughly 17% rests with the top ten. Sample: peripheral blood. These TCRs come from a man between 60 and 75 years old with active or convalescent COVID-19.

V usage is TRBV7-9 and J usage is TRBJ1-1, with TRBD1 matching over 8 bases. The CDR3 runs to 13 residues. The germline gives CDR1 SEHNR, CDR2 FQNEAQ (reference sequence). The V segment lost 4 bases and the J segment 6 bases; nucleotides outside the gene matches: 4. The DNA of the CDR3 is TGTGCCAGCAGCTCGGGACAGGACGCTGAAGCTTTCTTT. Its translation: CASSSGQDAEAFF.

The sample holds one count of this clone. The V gene is TRBV6-5, the J gene TRBJ1-2, with a weak D call TRBD1 (6 bases). V shed 10 bases and J shed 8 bases, with 17 bases lying between them. The CDR3 has 12 residues. From germline, CDR1 is MNHEY and CDR2 SVGAGI. This chain's CDR3 is CATRGGGDGYTF. DNA of the CDR3: TGTGCCACCCGAGGGGGGGGCGACGGCTACACCTTC.

In this sample, this clone turned up a few times. J is TRBJ2-3 and V is TRBV25-1, with D possibly TRBD2 on 5 matching bases. Between the trimmed V and J ends, which lost 4 bases and 0 bases, there was a span of 11 bases. This CDR3 has 15 amino acids. Germline-derived CDR1 and CDR2 are MGHDK and SYGVNS. The CDR3 DNA reads TGTGCCAGCAGTGGAACTAGGACTAGCACAGATACGCAGTATTTT. Encoded protein: CASSGTRTSTDTQYF. Full variable domain (rest looked up from reference TRBV25-1 and TRBJ2-3): EADIYQTPRYLVIGTGKKITLECSQTMGHDKMYWYQQDPGMELHLIHYSYGVNSTEKGDLSSESTVSRIRTEHFPLTLESARPSHTSQYLCASSGTRTSTDTQYFGPGTRLTVL.

In nucleotides, the CDR3 is TGTGCCAGCAGTTCCAGGGGGACGAATTCACCCCTCCACTTT. It specifies CASSSRGTNSPLHF. The chain joins TRBV6-2 or TRBV6-3 to TRBJ1-6, with 7 nucleotides matching TRBD1. This CDR3 is 14 amino acids long. V was pared by 4 bases and J by 7 bases, with 4 bases of the junction left unmatched. CDR1 and CDR2 (germline): MNHEY, SVGEGT.

The chain joins TRBV6-5 to TRBJ1-5, with 7 bases matching TRBD1. Germline assignment: CDR1 MNHEY and CDR2 SVGAGI. The J segment lost 4 bases and the V segment lost 11 bases, leaving 5 bases of the junction unmatched. The CDR3 contains 12 residues. CDR3 sequence (DNA): TGTGCCGGCCAGACAGGGAATCAGCCCCAGCATTTT. Translation gives CAGQTGNQPQHF.

The table lists this clone with a count of one. This chain uses TRBV7-9 with TRBJ2-3; TRBD1 is a possible D gene (6 bases). V shed 5 bases and J shed 5 bases, with 14 bases lying between them. From germline, CDR1 is SEHNR and CDR2 FQNEAQ (reference sequence). CDR3 size: 14 residues. CDR3 in amino acids: CASSPLGAGDTQYF. Written as DNA, the CDR3 is TGTGCCAGCAGCCCTTTGGGGGCAGGAGATACGCAGTATTTT.